These 19 T cell receptor beta chains originate from one sample sequenced in a study of cytomegalovirus exposure and HLA in healthy donors. Using immunoSEQ multiplex PCR, the repertoire was profiled, and TCRdb retains in-frame clones only, with some absent. The sample consists of some 110,000 clones, more than 85% of them appearing once. Sequenced material: PBMCs. The receptors derive from a man aged 18 to 29 in good health and CMV-seropositive.

The gene calls are TRBV11-2 and TRBJ1-2, with a weak D call TRBD1 (5 bases). The V and J ends lost 5 bases and 6 bases respectively, with 13 bases between them. The V gene's germline CDR1 is SGHAT and CDR2 FQNNGV. CDR3 length equals 13 residues. DNA for the CDR3: TGTGCCAGCAGCCCCGATCAGGGAAATGGCTACACCTTC. Protein sequence: CASSPDQGNGYTF.

This sequence joins TRBV5-8 and TRBJ2-3; D is perhaps TRBD2 (6 bases). V was shortened by 2 bases and J by 0 bases, with 10 bases between the two germline ends. This CDR3 has 15 residues. Germline lookup yields CDR1 SGHTS and CDR2 YDEGEE. The DNA for the CDR3 is TGTGCCAGCAGCTTAGGAGGGACTAGCACAGATACGCAGTATTTT. Encoded protein: CASSLGGTSTDTQYF. Supplemented by reference TRBV5-8 and TRBJ2-3, the full variable domain reads EAGVTQSPTHLIKTRGQQATLRCSPISGHTSVYWYQQALGLGLQFLLWYDEGEERNRGNFPPRFSGRQFPNYSSELNVNALELEDSALYLCASSLGGTSTDTQYFGPGTRLTVL.

The chain links TRBV6-1 to TRBJ2-1; TRBD2 agrees at 9 bases. The CDR3 loop spans 16 amino acids. V lost 4 bases and J lost 4; bases outside the gene matches: 8. The germline gives CDR1 MNHNS, CDR2 SASEGT. CDR3 sequence (DNA): TGTGCCAGCAGTGGTTTAGCGGGGGAGGCGTACAATGAGCAGTTCTTC. Translating it yields CASSGLAGEAYNEQFF.

V usage is TRBV29-1 and J usage is TRBJ2-5, with D unresolved. Germline CDR1 SQVTM, CDR2 ANQGSEA. The V gene lost 1 base and the J gene lost 2 bases, with 5 bases spanning the gap. CDR3 size: 12 residues. The CDR3 spells CSVEARQETQYF. CDR3 bases: TGCAGCGTTGAAGCTAGACAAGAGACCCAGTACTTC.

The genes are TRBV6-1 and TRBJ1-3; possible D gene TRBD1, 6 bases. There are 16 residues in the CDR3. CDR1 and CDR2 from the germline V gene are MNHNS and SASEGT. Trimming cost V 4 bases and J 2 bases, with 15 bases left between them. The CDR3 DNA reads as TGTGCCAGCAGTGCGACAGGAAGTGTTCCTGGAAACACCATATATTTT. Translation gives CASSATGSVPGNTIYF.

This chain links TRBV25-1 with TRBJ1-6; D is possibly TRBD1 (5 bases). There are 14 residues in the CDR3. With 6 bases removed from V and 0 bases from J, the gap between germline ends came to 6 bases. Germline lookup yields CDR1 MGHDK and CDR2 SYGVNS. The CDR3 DNA sequence: TGTGCCAGCAGGGGGCCCTCCTATAATTCACCCCTCCACTTT. Protein sequence: CASRGPSYNSPLHF.

The chain uses TRBV5-1 and TRBJ1-1; D unclear. V was trimmed by 1 base and J by 3 bases, leaving 13 bases between them. The CDR3 sequence is 15 residues long. Looked up from germline, CDR1 is SGHRS and CDR2 is YFSETQ. The CDR3 spells CASSLLPLPDTEAFF. As DNA, the CDR3 is TGCGCCAGCAGCTTGTTGCCCTTACCGGACACTGAAGCTTTCTTT.

The V gene is TRBV18, the J gene TRBJ2-4; 7 bases fit TRBD1. This CDR3 has 14 residues. Germline V lookup: CDR1 KGHSH, CDR2 LQKENI. V was pared by 4 bases and J by 10 bases, with 10 bases of the junction left unmatched. The CDR3 protein is CASSLGQAFRIQYF. The CDR3 bases are TGTGCCAGCTCACTCGGACAGGCTTTTAGGATTCAGTACTTC. The full variable domain, with the rest looked up from reference TRBV18 and TRBJ2-4, is NAGVMQNPRHLVRRRGQEARLRCSPMKGHSHVYWYRQLPEEGLKFMVYLQKENIIDESGMPKERFSAEFPKEGPSILRIQQVVRGDSAAYFCASSLGQAFRIQYFGAGTRLSVL.

This chain connects TRBV5-4 to TRBJ2-2; 9 bases fit TRBD2. V was clipped by 6 bases and J by 0 bases; unmatched bases: 9. Germline V CDR1 and CDR2: SGHNT, YYREEE (reference sequence). The CDR3 runs 17 residues. As DNA, the CDR3 is TGTGCCAGCAATAATCGAGCGGGGGGCCCGAACACCGGGGAGCTGTTTTTT. Protein product: CASNNRAGGPNTGELFF. Full variable domain (missing parts from reference TRBV5-4 and TRBJ2-2): ETGVTQSPTHLIKTRGQQVTLRCSSQSGHNTVSWYQQALGQGPQFIFQYYREEENGRGNFPPRFSGLQFPNYSSELNVNALELDDSALYLCASNNRAGGPNTGELFFGEGSRLTVL.

This chain uses TRBV7-8 with TRBJ1-5, with D unresolved. Trimming left V 2 bases short and J 3 bases short, with 8 bases between. The germline V gene has CDR1 SGHVS and CDR2 FQNEAQ. The CDR3 has 14 residues. CDR3: CASSLPYINQPQHF. The CDR3 coding sequence is TGTGCCAGCAGCTTACCCTATATCAATCAGCCCCAGCATTTT.

This chain connects TRBV29-1 to TRBJ2-4, with D unresolved. The CDR3 totals 12 residues. From germline, CDR1 is SQVTM and CDR2 ANQGSEA. Between the trimmed V and J ends, which lost 6 bases and 0 bases, there was a span of 6 bases. The CDR3 reads CSVALAKNIQYF. As DNA, the CDR3 is TGCAGCGTGGCCCTAGCCAAAAACATTCAGTACTTC.

This chain joins TRBV13 and TRBJ2-7; 7 bases are a match to TRBD1. The CDR3 runs 14 residues. The trim removed 5 bases at V and 3 bases at J, leaving 7 bases unmatched. Germline V gene sequence: CDR1 PRHDT, CDR2 FYEKMQ (reference sequence). The CDR3 DNA reads as TGTGCCAGCAGCCCCACGGACAGGTTCTACGAGCAGTACTTC. Translated: CASSPTDRFYEQYF. The full variable domain, completed using reference TRBV13 and TRBJ2-7, is AAGVIQSPRHLIKEKRETATLKCYPIPRHDTVYWYQQGPGQDPQFLISFYEKMQSDKGSIPDRFSAQQFSDYHSELNMSSLELGDSALYFCASSPTDRFYEQYFGPGTRLTVT.

The rearrangement uses TRBV5-1 and TRBJ1-1; 11 bases align to TRBD1. Germline V gene lookup returns CDR1 SGHRS and CDR2 YFSETQ. CDR3 size: 15 residues. The V segment lost 6 bases and the J segment 6 bases; nucleotides outside the gene matches: 10. CDR3 DNA: TGCGCCAGCACCGACCTGGGGACAGGGGGTGCTGAAGCTTTCTTT. Its protein product is CASTDLGTGGAEAFF. The variable domain in full, with the rest retrieved from reference TRBV5-1 and TRBJ1-1, is KAGVTQTPRYLIKTRGQQVTLSCSPISGHRSVSWYQQTPGQGLQFLFEYFSETQRNKGNFPGRFSGRQFSNSRSEMNVSTLELGDSALYLCASTDLGTGGAEAFFGQGTRLTVV.

This clone was seen a few times. The rearrangement joins TRBV15 to TRBJ2-6; the D is unclear. Trimming shortened V by 0 bases and J by 0 bases, and 3 bases separated the two germline ends. The CDR3 covers 15 residues. CDR1 is LNHNV, CDR2 YYDKDF, per germline (reference sequence). In DNA, the CDR3 is TGTGCCACCAGCAGAGACAACTCTGGGGCCAACGTCCTGACTTTC. Its translation is CATSRDNSGANVLTF.

CDR3 sequence (DNA): TGTGCCAGCAGAAAGGGGTATGAGACCCAGTACTTC. Its protein is CASRKGYETQYF. This chain connects TRBV11-2 to TRBJ2-5; D might be TRBD1 (5 bases). The CDR3 loop spans 12 amino acids. The V gene lost 6 bases and the J gene lost 5 bases, with 10 bases spanning the gap. CDR1 and CDR2 (germline): SGHAT, FQNNGV.

V and J are TRBV4-2 and TRBJ1-3; possibly TRBD1 for D (6 bases). In germline, CDR1 is LGHNA, CDR2 YNFKEQ. This CDR3 spans 16 amino acids. V lost 2 bases and J lost 2, with 13 bases in between. The DNA of the CDR3 is TGTGCCAGCAGCCAATTCGGCGAGGGGGCTGGAAACACCATATATTTT. Translation: CASSQFGEGAGNTIYF.

The V and J genes are TRBV28 and TRBJ1-5, with TRBD1 as a possible D gene (6 bases). V lost 4 bases and J 4 bases, leaving 11 bases between the germline ends. Germline lookup yields CDR1 MDHEN and CDR2 SYDVKM. The CDR3 has 14 amino acids. The CDR3 DNA reads as TGTGCCAGCAGTTCACTTACAGGGAATCAGCCCCAGCATTTT. Translation: CASSSLTGNQPQHF.

The chain is built from TRBV19 and TRBJ1-5, with no clear D. Per germline, CDR1 LNHDA and CDR2 SQIVND (reference sequence). The V and J ends lost 4 bases and 7 bases respectively, with 17 bases between them. The CDR3 sequence is 15 residues long. The CDR3 DNA sequence: TGTGCCAGTAGTACGGAGACACGGACGGGGCAGCCCCAGCATTTT. Translation gives CASSTETRTGQPQHF. Looking up the rest from reference TRBV19 and TRBJ1-5 gives the full variable domain: DGGITQSPKYLFRKEGQNVTLSCEQNLNHDAMYWYRQDPGQGLRLIYYSQIVNDFQKGDIAEGYSVSREKKESFPLTVTSAQKNPTAFYLCASSTETRTGQPQHFGDGTRLSIL.

This chain joins TRBV28 and TRBJ2-7; tentatively, D is TRBD2 (7 bases). Trimming stripped 4 bases from V and 3 bases from J, with 16 bases between. Germline CDR1 reads MDHEN; CDR2 reads SYDVKM. The CDR3 has 15 residues. CDR3: CASSYGIGGVYEQYF. CDR3 bases: TGTGCCAGCAGTTATGGTATAGGGGGGGTCTACGAGCAGTACTTC.